The next 23 T cell receptor beta chains were all read from a single sample in a study of blood T cell repertoires in COVID-19 (dated by TCRdb to the early 2020s). The library was prepared using the immunoSEQ multiplex PCR assay. In TCRdb, the immuneACCESS table is reduced to in-frame sequences with V and J assigned. These tables do not hold every clone; where another copy was compared, an unresolved V gene accounts for under half, and the others remain unexplained. The sample yields hundreds of thousands of clones; roughly 88% were counted once. The top ten hold over 1.3% of the sample. The specimen sequenced was peripheral blood. These receptors came from a woman under 40 with active or convalescent COVID-19.

The chain employs TRBV11-1 and TRBJ2-3, with D tentatively TRBD2 (5 bases). V lost 0 bases and J lost 3, with 7 bases in between. The CDR3 is made up of 14 amino acids. CDR1 SGHAT and CDR2 FQDESV come from the germline V gene (reference sequence). The CDR3 protein is CASSLAGSTDTQYF. The CDR3 DNA reads TGTGCCAGCAGCTTAGCTGGGAGTACAGATACGCAGTATTTT.

This chain uses TRBV15 with TRBJ2-5, with a weak D call TRBD1 (6 bases). The CDR3 is 17 amino acids. V lost 0 bases to trimming and J lost 5 bases, with 19 bases between them. Germline lookup yields CDR1 LNHNV and CDR2 YYDKDF (reference sequence). CDR3 residues: CATSRDSLEERGETQYF. CDR3 nucleotides: TGTGCCACCAGCAGAGACTCTTTAGAAGAAAGGGGGGAGACCCAGTACTTC.

V usage is TRBV25-1 and J usage is TRBJ2-1, with 7 positions matching TRBD1. The junction had 5 bases not matched to a gene; V was cut back by 4 bases and J by 2 bases. Germline assignment: CDR1 MGHDK and CDR2 SYGVNS. The CDR3 loop spans 15 amino acids. Here the CDR3 reads CASSGRQGPYNEQFF. In DNA form, the CDR3 reads TGTGCCAGCAGTGGGAGACAGGGCCCCTACAATGAGCAGTTCTTC.

The rearrangement joins TRBV7-9 to TRBJ1-2; 9 bases align to TRBD1. This CDR3 is built from 16 residues. V trimming: 5 bases; J trimming: 5 bases; junction bases outside the gene matches: 12. CDR1 and CDR2 (germline): SEHNR, FQNEAQ (reference sequence). The CDR3 DNA is TGTGCCAGCAGCGGACTGGGACAGGGTAAAGGATATGGCTACACCTTC. This codes for CASSGLGQGKGYGYTF.

This clone was observed once. The rearrangement uses TRBV29-1 and TRBJ1-1; possibly TRBD1 for D (6 bases). V was trimmed by 2 bases and J by 5 bases, leaving 12 bases between them. Germline CDR1 SQVTM, CDR2 ANQGSEA. The CDR3 runs 13 residues. CDR3 bases: TGCAGCGTTGAACCAGGGGCGGAGACTGAAGCTTTCTTT. Translation gives CSVEPGAETEAFF. Full variable domain (missing parts from reference TRBV29-1 and TRBJ1-1): SAVISQKPSRDICQRGTSLTIQCQVDSQVTMMFWYRQQPGQSLTLIATANQGSEATYESGFVIDKFPISRPNLTFSTLTVSNMSPEDSSIYLCSVEPGAETEAFFGQGTRLTVV.

The J gene is TRBJ2-2, the V gene TRBV5-4, with 10 bases aligning to TRBD1. Germline V gene lookup returns CDR1 SGHNT and CDR2 YYREEE (reference sequence). The CDR3 runs 15 residues. J gave up 5 bases and V 5 bases, and 6 bases lay outside the gene matches. The CDR3 nucleotides read TGTGCCAGCAGTCGACAGGGGGCGCGGACCGGGGAGCTGTTTTTT. Its translation: CASSRQGARTGELFF.

The rearrangement uses TRBV11-3 and TRBJ1-1; 8 bases are a match to TRBD1. CDR1 and CDR2 (germline): SGHNT, YENEEA. The V gene end was trimmed by 4 bases and the J gene end by 4 bases; junction bases not matched to a gene: 5. There are 14 residues in the CDR3. The CDR3 region has the DNA TGTGCCAGCAGCTCCACAGGGGGGAGCACTGAAGCTTTCTTT. This gives the protein CASSSTGGSTEAFF.

This clone was picked up one time. The CDR3 region is CASGPDRESYGYTF. The CDR3 DNA is TGTGCCAGCGGCCCGGACAGGGAGTCCTATGGCTACACCTTC. The chain recombines TRBV7-8 with TRBJ1-2, with 8 bases lining up with TRBD1. The CDR3 totals 14 residues. The trim removed 8 bases at V and 4 bases at J, leaving 9 bases unmatched. CDR1 SGHVS and CDR2 FQNEAQ come from the germline V gene.

This chain uses TRBV7-2 with TRBJ2-1, with 12 bases that match TRBD2. The CDR3 totals 17 residues. V lost 1 base and J lost 6; bases outside the gene matches: 7. Germline loops: CDR1 SGHTA, CDR2 FQGNSA. The CDR3 reads CASSLVGGLAGTNEQFF. The CDR3 nucleotides are TGTGCCAGCAGCTTAGTGGGGGGACTAGCGGGCACCAATGAGCAGTTCTTC. Full variable domain (rest looked up from reference TRBV7-2 and TRBJ2-1): GAGVSQSPSNKVTEKGKDVELRCDPISGHTALYWYRQSLGQGLEFLIYFQGNSAPDKSGLPSDRFSAERTGGSVSTLTIQRTQQEDSAVYLCASSLVGGLAGTNEQFFGPGTRLTVL.

The chain has TRBV5-6 and TRBJ1-1, with unresolved D. Looked up from germline, CDR1 is SGHDT and CDR2 is YYEEEE. V was trimmed by 1 base and J by 8 bases, leaving 9 bases between them. This CDR3 is built from 12 residues. This CDR3 reads CASSLTLAEAFF. CDR3 bases: TGTGCCAGCAGCTTGACGTTAGCGGAAGCTTTCTTT.

The V and J genes are TRBV5-1 and TRBJ1-6; D not resolved. The length of the CDR3 is 14 residues. V was clipped by 0 bases and J by 5 bases, with 6 bases between them. The V gene's germline CDR1 is SGHRS and CDR2 YFSETQ. DNA for the CDR3: TGCGCCAGCAGCTTGGTCGGTAATAATTCACCCCTCCACTTT. Translated: CASSLVGNNSPLHF.

This rearrangement joins TRBV7-8 to TRBJ1-1; D might be TRBD1 (5 bases). V shed 3 bases and J shed 0 bases, with 11 bases lying between them. Looked up from germline, CDR1 is SGHVS and CDR2 is FQNEAQ. CDR3 length equals 15 residues. CDR3 DNA sequence: TGTGCCAGCAGCTTGACAGTCTTCCTGAACACTGAAGCTTTCTTT. This codes for CASSLTVFLNTEAFF.

V gene TRBV6-5 combines with J gene TRBJ1-5, with D unclear. Deletions cut 7 bases from V and 1 base from J, with 14 bases between. The germline V gene has CDR1 MNHEY and CDR2 SVGAGI. This CDR3 contains 15 residues. The CDR3 DNA is TGTGCCAGCACCCCGAGTGCCGGGAGCAATCAGCCCCAGCATTTT. Protein product: CASTPSAGSNQPQHF.

CDR3 sequence: CASSEGARETQYF. The CDR3, as DNA: TGCGCCAGCAGCGAGGGGGCAAGAGAGACCCAGTACTTC. The chain has TRBV5-1 and TRBJ2-5; 7 nucleotides match TRBD1. Germline assignment: CDR1 SGHRS and CDR2 YFSETQ. V lost 4 bases to trimming and J lost 4 bases; unmatched junction nucleotides: 4. The CDR3 sequence is 13 residues long. The full variable domain, its missing parts supplied by reference TRBV5-1 and TRBJ2-5, is KAGVTQTPRYLIKTRGQQVTLSCSPISGHRSVSWYQQTPGQGLQFLFEYFSETQRNKGNFPGRFSGRQFSNSRSEMNVSTLELGDSALYLCASSEGARETQYFGPGTRLLVL.

CDR3 protein: CASSIDRDRDSNYGYTF. CDR3 DNA: TGTGCCAGTAGTATAGACCGCGACAGGGACAGCAACTATGGCTACACCTTC. The chain has TRBV19 and TRBJ1-2, with TRBD1 identical over 7 bases. This CDR3 has 17 amino acids. J lost 2 bases, V lost 0 bases, and 9 bases had no gene match. The germline V gene encodes CDR1 LNHDA and CDR2 SQIVND (reference sequence).

This chain joins TRBV11-2 and TRBJ2-7; 10 bases align to TRBD2. After removal of 0 bases from V and 7 bases from J, the junction contained 9 bases not matched to a gene. This CDR3 has 16 residues. Germline V gene lookup returns CDR1 SGHAT and CDR2 FQNNGV. CDR3 region: CASSLDQTSGILEQYF. CDR3 nucleotide sequence: TGTGCCAGCAGCTTAGATCAAACTAGCGGGATCTTGGAGCAGTACTTC.

The chain combines TRBV3-1 (or the pseudogene TRBV3-2) with TRBJ2-7; a weak D match, TRBD2 (5 bases). The CDR3 covers 15 residues. Germline V gene data show CDR1 as LGHDT and CDR2 as YNNKEL (reference sequence). V was shortened by 1 base and J by 0 bases, with 10 bases between the two germline ends. CDR3 sequence reads: CASSQGRQPSYEQYF. The CDR3 region has the DNA TGTGCCAGCAGCCAAGGGAGGCAGCCCTCCTACGAGCAGTACTTC.

The chain couples TRBV4-2 to TRBJ1-1; D remains unclear. V was clipped by 1 base and J by 6 bases, with 15 bases between them. Germline-derived CDR1 and CDR2 are LGHNA and YNFKEQ. This CDR3 spans 15 amino acids. The CDR3 DNA reads TGTGCCAGCAGCCAAGCGGGATCTTTGGGGTCTGAAGCTTTCTTT. This encodes CASSQAGSLGSEAFF.

The chain recombines TRBV19 with TRBJ2-7; 13 nucleotides line up with TRBD2. V lost 5 bases and J lost 5; bases outside the gene matches: 9. The germline CDR1 and CDR2 sequences are LNHDA and SQIVND (reference sequence). The CDR3 is made up of 16 amino acids. The CDR3 reads CASSSRLAGGFDEQYF. The CDR3 DNA is TGTGCCAGTAGTTCCCGACTAGCGGGGGGATTCGACGAGCAGTACTTC.

This clone is a singleton in its sample. The chain employs TRBV27 and TRBJ1-4; no clear D gene. Germline-derived CDR1 and CDR2 are MNHEY and SMNVEV (reference sequence). The V end lost 6 bases, the J end lost 7 bases, and 12 bases lay between the germline ends. This CDR3 region has 13 residues. This CDR3 is CASRSGGGEKLFF. In DNA form, the CDR3 reads TGTGCCAGCAGATCCGGCGGCGGTGAAAAACTGTTTTTT.

In its sample, this clone was seen a few times. The CDR3 reads CASSPGDSGMYGYTF. The CDR3, as DNA: TGCGCCAGCAGCCCCGGCGACAGCGGGATGTATGGCTACACCTTC. This rearrangement joins TRBV5-1 to TRBJ1-2, with TRBD1 as a possible D gene (5 bases). V lost 4 bases, J lost 5 bases, and 18 bases lay in between. Germline V CDR1 and CDR2: SGHRS, YFSETQ. The CDR3 consists of 15 residues.

This clone showed up just once. The chain has TRBV19 and TRBJ2-3, with 9 bases identical to TRBD1. CDR3 length: 15 amino acids. Losses at the gene ends were 4 bases for V and 5 bases for J; bases not matched to a gene: 7. Germline assignment: CDR1 LNHDA and CDR2 SQIVND (reference sequence). CDR3 in DNA: TGTGCCAGTAGTAGCCGACAGGGGGTTTTAGATACGCAGTATTTT. Residues: CASSSRQGVLDTQYF.

The CDR3 nucleotides read TGTGCCAGCAGTCCCAGCGGAACCCGATTAGGGACCCAGTACTTC. Protein product: CASSPSGTRLGTQYF. V gene TRBV28 combines with J gene TRBJ2-5; D may be TRBD2 (5 bases). The germline V gene has CDR1 MDHEN and CDR2 SYDVKM. Trimming cost V 5 bases and J 7 bases, with 20 bases left between them. The CDR3 sequence is 15 residues long.